These T cell receptor beta chains were read from a single sample in a study of spatial heterogeneity in lung cancer. One entry per CDR3 protein results from TCRdb running MiXCR on the 5' RACE reads. The table includes over 10,000 distinct CDR3 sequences, 12% to 15% detected once. The material sequenced was PBMCs, taken at surgery. The receptors here all came from a male donor with early-stage non-small cell lung cancer. The CDR3 runs from the conserved cysteine through the conserved F or W. Fields, in order: V gene, J gene, D gene, clone size, CDR3 length, CDR3 DNA, CDR3 protein. D genes are given only for firm matches. The size field is filled for only some rows; it gives once, few, many or a size class.

v_call: TRBV24-1
j_call: TRBJ2-3
d_call: TRBD2
clone_size: few
cdr3_length: 16
cdr3_nt: TGTGCCACCAGTGAGGGACTAGCGGGGGCTCTGTATACGCAGTATTTT
cdr3_aa: CATSEGLAGALYTQYF

v_call: TRBV6-1
j_call: TRBJ1-5
d_call: .
clone_size: few
cdr3_length: 12
cdr3_nt: TGTGCCACCAGGGGTTCGGGGCAGCCCCAGCATTTT
cdr3_aa: CATRGSGQPQHF

v_call: TRBV29-1
j_call: TRBJ1-6
d_call: .
clone_size: many
cdr3_length: 14
cdr3_nt: TGCAGCGTGGGGGAGGGGGACTATAATTCACCCCTCCACTTT
cdr3_aa: CSVGEGDYNSPLHF

v_call: TRBV6-2/TRBV6-3
j_call: TRBJ2-5
d_call: TRBD1
clone_size: .
cdr3_length: 13
cdr3_nt: TGTGCCAGCAGTTGGGACAGGGAAGAGACCCAGTACTTC
cdr3_aa: CASSWDREETQYF

v_call: TRBV3-1
j_call: TRBJ2-7
d_call: TRBD2
clone_size: many
cdr3_length: 15
cdr3_nt: TGTGCCAGCAGCCCCCTAGCGGGGCCCTCCTACGAGCAGTACTTC
cdr3_aa: CASSPLAGPSYEQYF

v_call: TRBV7-9
j_call: TRBJ1-1
d_call: TRBD1
clone_size: .
cdr3_length: 13
cdr3_nt: TGTGCCAGCGTCGGACAGGGAGACACTGAAGCTTTCTTT
cdr3_aa: CASVGQGDTEAFF

v_call: TRBV18
j_call: TRBJ2-1
d_call: TRBD2
clone_size: .
cdr3_length: 16
cdr3_nt: TGTGCCAGCTCACCCCTGCTAGCGGGGGGCGACAATGAGCAGTTCTTC
cdr3_aa: CASSPLLAGGDNEQFF

v_call: TRBV7-9
j_call: TRBJ2-1
d_call: .
clone_size: many
cdr3_length: 13
cdr3_nt: TGTGCCAGCAGCCAGCCAGGGGTTGGTGAGCAGTTCTTC
cdr3_aa: CASSQPGVGEQFF

v_call: TRBV3-1
j_call: TRBJ1-2
d_call: TRBD1
clone_size: many
cdr3_length: 16
cdr3_nt: TGTGCCAGCAGCCATCTCCGGACAGGGGGCTGGAATGGCTACACCTTC
cdr3_aa: CASSHLRTGGWNGYTF

v_call: TRBV6-1
j_call: TRBJ2-7
d_call: .
clone_size: .
cdr3_length: 15
cdr3_nt: TGTGCCAGCACCGTTACCCGCAGGCTCTCCTACGAGCAGTACTTC
cdr3_aa: CASTVTRRLSYEQYF

v_call: TRBV20-1
j_call: TRBJ1-2
d_call: TRBD1
clone_size: few
cdr3_length: 13
cdr3_nt: TGCAGTGCTAGGACCCGGACAGGTCGCGGCTACACCTTC
cdr3_aa: CSARTRTGRGYTF

v_call: TRBV6-1
j_call: TRBJ2-1
d_call: .
clone_size: .
cdr3_length: 13
cdr3_nt: TGTGCCAGCAGTGAAGACCGTTACAATGAGCAGTTCTTC
cdr3_aa: CASSEDRYNEQFF

v_call: TRBV20-1
j_call: TRBJ1-6
d_call: .
clone_size: few
cdr3_length: 15
cdr3_nt: TGCAGTGCTAGAGTGGTACAGGGTGAGAATTCACCCCTCCACTTT
cdr3_aa: CSARVVQGENSPLHF

v_call: TRBV20-1
j_call: TRBJ1-2
d_call: .
clone_size: .
cdr3_length: 16
cdr3_nt: TGCAGTGCTAGAGGGGAAACACTAACTCCCGACTGGGGCTACACCTTC
cdr3_aa: CSARGETLTPDWGYTF

v_call: TRBV28
j_call: TRBJ1-2
d_call: .
clone_size: large
cdr3_length: 14
cdr3_nt: TGTGCCAGCAGTTTACCCCAGGGGAGGAATGGCTACACCTTC
cdr3_aa: CASSLPQGRNGYTF

v_call: TRBV6-6
j_call: TRBJ2-7
d_call: .
clone_size: .
cdr3_length: 12
cdr3_nt: TGTGCCAGCGGGGGACGTTCCTACGAGCAGTACTTC
cdr3_aa: CASGGRSYEQYF

v_call: TRBV7-6
j_call: TRBJ2-2
d_call: .
clone_size: many
cdr3_length: 13
cdr3_nt: TGTGCCAGCAGCTCAGACGGCACCGGGGAGCTGTTTTTT
cdr3_aa: CASSSDGTGELFF

v_call: TRBV6-6
j_call: TRBJ2-3
d_call: TRBD2
clone_size: many
cdr3_length: 16
cdr3_nt: TGTGCCAGCAGTGCCCCTAGCGGGGGGGCCAGAGATACGCAGTATTTT
cdr3_aa: CASSAPSGGARDTQYF

v_call: TRBV5-6
j_call: TRBJ2-3
d_call: .
clone_size: .
cdr3_length: 14
cdr3_nt: TGTGCCAGCAGCTTGGGTTCAGGCACAGATACGCAGTATTTT
cdr3_aa: CASSLGSGTDTQYF

v_call: TRBV4-3
j_call: TRBJ2-2
d_call: .
clone_size: few
cdr3_length: 16
cdr3_nt: TGCGCCAGCAGCCCGGGCATCAACGCGAACACCGGGGAGCTGTTTTTT
cdr3_aa: CASSPGINANTGELFF

v_call: TRBV14
j_call: TRBJ2-2
d_call: .
clone_size: many
cdr3_length: 17
cdr3_nt: TGTGCCAGCAGCCAAGCGTTGTATTCTGCGAACACCGGGGAGCTGTTTTTT
cdr3_aa: CASSQALYSANTGELFF

v_call: TRBV4-1
j_call: TRBJ2-1
d_call: .
clone_size: few
cdr3_length: 15
cdr3_nt: TGCGCCAGCAGCCAAGATGGGTTCTCCTACAATGAGCAGTTCTTC
cdr3_aa: CASSQDGFSYNEQFF

v_call: TRBV6-2/TRBV6-3
j_call: TRBJ1-2
d_call: .
clone_size: .
cdr3_length: 14
cdr3_nt: TGTGCCAGCAGTCTCCAGGGGCTGGCGTATGGCTACACCTTC
cdr3_aa: CASSLQGLAYGYTF

v_call: TRBV7-2
j_call: TRBJ1-2
d_call: TRBD1
clone_size: .
cdr3_length: 13
cdr3_nt: TGTGCCAGCGCTATAGGGACAGTCTATGGCTACACCTTC
cdr3_aa: CASAIGTVYGYTF

v_call: TRBV4-3
j_call: TRBJ2-6
d_call: .
clone_size: many
cdr3_length: 15
cdr3_nt: TGCGCCAGCAGCCCCCAGGACTCTGGGGCCAACGTCCTGACTTTC
cdr3_aa: CASSPQDSGANVLTF

v_call: TRBV10-1
j_call: TRBJ2-7
d_call: .
clone_size: few
cdr3_length: 13
cdr3_nt: TGCGCCAGCAGTTCGGGACGGTACTACGAGCAGTACTTC
cdr3_aa: CASSSGRYYEQYF

v_call: TRBV28
j_call: TRBJ2-3
d_call: TRBD1
clone_size: .
cdr3_length: 14
cdr3_nt: TGTGCACTCAGTCCGGGACAGAACACAGATACGCAGTATTTT
cdr3_aa: CALSPGQNTDTQYF

v_call: TRBV7-2
j_call: TRBJ1-2
d_call: TRBD1
clone_size: .
cdr3_length: 15
cdr3_nt: TGTGCCAGCAGCCTGACCGGGACAGGGGGAAATGGCTACACCTTC
cdr3_aa: CASSLTGTGGNGYTF

v_call: TRBV7-2
j_call: TRBJ1-4
d_call: .
clone_size: few
cdr3_length: 14
cdr3_nt: TGTGCCAGCAGCCCGGGGTCCACTAATGAAAAACTGTTTTTT
cdr3_aa: CASSPGSTNEKLFF

v_call: TRBV5-1
j_call: TRBJ2-5
d_call: TRBD1
clone_size: once
cdr3_length: 14
cdr3_nt: TGCGCCAGCAGCTGGGGGACAGGAGAAGAGACCCAGTACTTC
cdr3_aa: CASSWGTGEETQYF

v_call: TRBV28
j_call: TRBJ2-1
d_call: .
clone_size: .
cdr3_length: 16
cdr3_nt: TGTGCCAGCAGTCCCTCGACCGGGGCGGCCTACAATGAGCAGTTCTTC
cdr3_aa: CASSPSTGAAYNEQFF

v_call: TRBV18
j_call: TRBJ2-7
d_call: TRBD2
clone_size: .
cdr3_length: 14
cdr3_nt: TGTGCCAGCTCACCACCGGGACTAGTGGCCGAGCAGTACTTC
cdr3_aa: CASSPPGLVAEQYF